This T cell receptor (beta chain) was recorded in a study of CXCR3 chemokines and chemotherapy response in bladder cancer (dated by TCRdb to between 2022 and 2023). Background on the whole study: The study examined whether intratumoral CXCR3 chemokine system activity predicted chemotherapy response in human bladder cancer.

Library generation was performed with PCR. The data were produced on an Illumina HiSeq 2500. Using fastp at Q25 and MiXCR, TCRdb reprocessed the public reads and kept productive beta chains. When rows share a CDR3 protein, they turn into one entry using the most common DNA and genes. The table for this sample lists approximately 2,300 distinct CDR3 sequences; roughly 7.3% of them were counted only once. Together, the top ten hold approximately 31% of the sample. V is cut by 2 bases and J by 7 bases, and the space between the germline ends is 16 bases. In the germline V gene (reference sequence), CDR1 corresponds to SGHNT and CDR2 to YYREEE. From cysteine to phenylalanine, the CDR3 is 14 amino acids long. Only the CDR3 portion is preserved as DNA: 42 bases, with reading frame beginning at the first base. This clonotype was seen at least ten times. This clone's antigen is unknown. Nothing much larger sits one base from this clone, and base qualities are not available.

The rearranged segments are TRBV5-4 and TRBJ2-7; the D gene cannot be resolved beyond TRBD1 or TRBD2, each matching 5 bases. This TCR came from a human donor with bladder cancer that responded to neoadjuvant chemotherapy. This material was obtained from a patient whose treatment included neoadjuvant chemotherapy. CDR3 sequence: CASSFYGTGEEQYF. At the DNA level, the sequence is TGTGCCAGCAGCTTCTACGGGACCGGGGAGGAGCAGTACTTC.